A single sample is the source of the 7 T cell receptor beta chains below, sequenced in a study of blood T cells in healthy people across ages. Sample-barcoded 5' priming and a J-beta primer mix drove a second PCR of about 6 to 12 cycles. Each CDR3 protein is one row after TCRdb ran MiXCR on the 5' RACE reads. Of approximately 900,000 distinct CDR3 sequences detected, roughly 48% appear once; the ten largest clones hold about an eighth. Sequencing was done on a sample of blood. All receptors derive from a man aged 30 to 45 in good health.

The chain employs TRBV13 and TRBJ2-5; D may match TRBD1 or TRBD2 (6 bases each). Trimming shortened V by 5 bases and J by 11 bases, and 18 bases separated the two germline ends. From germline, CDR1 is PRHDT and CDR2 FYEKMQ (reference sequence). This CDR3 spans 13 amino acids. The CDR3 DNA follows: TGTGCCAGCAGCCCCTTTTGGAGGGGGGAGCAGTACTTC. Amino acid sequence: CASSPFWRGEQYF.

The CDR3 coding sequence is TGTGCCAGCAGTTTATATAGACCGGGGGTGGAATCACCCCTCCACTTT. It yields the protein CASSLYRPGVESPLHF. This chain uses TRBV27 with TRBJ1-6, with D possibly matching TRBD1 (5 bases). CDR3 length: 16 residues. V was pared by 1 base and J by 10 bases, with 17 bases between. Germline V gives CDR1 MNHEY, CDR2 SMNVEV (reference sequence).

This clonotype was counted between two and nine times. The V and J genes are TRBV7-9 and TRBJ1-5; no clear D gene. CDR1 SEHNR and CDR2 FQNEAQ come from the germline V gene (reference sequence). The CDR3 contains 13 residues. The V end was cut by 6 bases, the J end by 0 bases, with 6 bases between. This chain's CDR3 is CASSGLSNQPQHF. CDR3 DNA: TGTGCCAGCAGTGGACTTAGCAATCAGCCCCAGCATTTT. The full variable domain, its missing parts supplied by reference TRBV7-9 and TRBJ1-5, is DTGVSQNPRHKITKRGQNVTFRCDPISEHNRLYWYRQTLGQGPEFLTYFQNEAQLEKSRLLSDRFSAERPKGSFSTLEIQRTEQGDSAMYLCASSGLSNQPQHFGDGTRLSIL.

Regarding this clonotype: A much larger clone sits a single nucleotide away, making a read error possible. This chain links TRBV12-3 or TRBV12-4 with TRBJ2-3; D is uncertain. This CDR3 region has 12 residues. The V gene lost 6 bases and the J gene lost 4 bases, with 8 bases spanning the gap. CDR3 in amino acids: CASRATPDTQYF. The CDR3 region has the DNA TGTGCCAGCAGAGCAACGCCAGATACGCAGTATTTT.

The chain links TRBV3-1 to TRBJ2-4; 7 nucleotides align to TRBD2. Germline lookup yields CDR1 LGHDT and CDR2 YNNKEL (reference sequence). This CDR3 comprises 15 residues. The V segment lost 4 bases and the J segment 0 bases; nucleotides outside the gene matches: 3. The CDR3 region is CASSRAGEAKNIQYF. CDR3 DNA: TGTGCCAGCAGCCGCGCGGGGGAAGCCAAAAACATTCAGTACTTC. Drawing the rest from reference TRBV3-1 and TRBJ2-4, the complete variable domain is DTAVSQTPKYLVTQMGNDKSIKCEQNLGHDTMYWYKQDSKKFLKIMFSYNNKELIINETVPNRFSPKSPDKAHLNLHINSLELGDSAVYFCASSRAGEAKNIQYFGAGTRLSVL.

A few counts support this clonotype. CDR3 loop: CASSPLEWRGSKGGVEQFF. The CDR3 nucleotides read TGTGCCAGCAGTCCGCTTGAGTGGCGGGGCTCCAAGGGGGGCGTGGAGCAGTTCTTC. This chain connects TRBV6-1 to TRBJ2-1; D may correspond to TRBD1 or TRBD2 (6 bases each). The V end lost 5 bases, the J end lost 10 bases, and 33 bases lay between the germline ends. In germline, CDR1 is MNHNS, CDR2 SASEGT. The CDR3 extends over 19 amino acids.

The chain has TRBV10-3 and TRBJ2-7, with 7 bases lining up with TRBD1. This CDR3 is 16 amino acids long. V was clipped by 2 bases and J by 2 bases; unmatched bases: 9. Germline-derived CDR1 and CDR2 are ENHRY and SYGVKD. CDR3 DNA sequence: TGTGCCATCAGTGAGACCCGGACAGGAACCCCCTACGAGCAGTACTTC. Translating gives CAISETRTGTPYEQYF.